Sequencing of this TCR beta chain was carried out in a study of neoadjuvant nivolumab and ipilimumab in lung cancer (dated by TCRdb to the early 2020s). Context from the whole study: Intravenous nivolumab was dosed at 3 mg/kg on days 1, 15 and 29, and in the combination arm ipilimumab 1 mg/kg was added on day 1 only. The primary endpoint of the trial was the rate of major pathologic response (MPR) in the intention-to-treat population of each study arm. Of the roughly 45 patients with operable NSCLC treated in the trial, approximately 23 were randomized to nivolumab monotherapy and around 20 to nivolumab plus ipilimumab. TCR repertoires were compared between pretherapy (baseline) peripheral blood and tumors resected at surgery after neoadjuvant immune checkpoint blockade. Seven patients had matched pretherapy and resected tumor pairs analyzed, with four treated with nivolumab and three with nivolumab plus ipilimumab. Broader findings and caveats from the paper: A small number of samples underwent TCR sequencing. There was no significant correlation between TCR clonality and pathologic tumor regression, and just a single major-pathologic-response sample was available for the clonality-regression analysis. Tumor T-cell richness and clonality rose from pretherapy to surgery in three of three dual-therapy tumors but in only two of four nivolumab-treated tumors. A positive correlation was observed between pretherapy blood TCR richness and richness in tumors resected after neoadjuvant therapy (Spearman R ~ 0.85). Greater TCR richness and clonality were observed in resected tumors than in tumor-adjacent uninvolved lung, and increases were observed in more dual-therapy-treated tumors.

Trimming accounts for 5 bases at V and 2 bases at J, while the number of junction bases matched to no gene is 6. Taken from the germline V gene (reference sequence), the CDR1 and CDR2 loops are SEHNR and FQNEAQ. The CDR3 covers 14 residues, taking in both the cysteine and the phenylalanine. Only the CDR3 region is kept as DNA, spanning 42 bases read in frame from base 1. In regard to this clone: Its specific antigen is unknown. No much larger clonotype is one base removed from it; base qualities were not supplied.

The label giving this sample's time point can be read as: at surgical resection after neoadjuvant nivolumab +/- ipilimumab. Samples came from the phase 2 randomized NEOSTAR trial, which tested neoadjuvant nivolumab or nivolumab plus ipilimumab followed by surgery in operable NSCLC. The library was generated by the immunoSEQ multiplex PCR assay. Processing in the source paper ran as follows. Repertoires were summarized by richness and clonality, and significantly expanded and contracted clones were identified between pre- and post-therapy samples. The table was pulled from immuneACCESS by TCRdb, which kept in-frame rearrangements only. Such tables lose some clones; where checked, under half of the loss comes from unresolved V genes, and the rest has no known cause. V and J calls and clone size follow that table, whereas D and trimming were derived from the DNA. For this sample there are around 20,000 clones; 79% appear just once. Of the sample, about 8.8% is held by the ten largest clones.

This receptor chain uses TRBV7-9 and TRBJ2-7, and TRBD1 matches 7 of the central bases. This receptor was identified in an adult with non-small cell lung cancer. The sequencing used tumor tissue, collected after neoadjuvant nivolumab, alone or with ipilimumab, at or shortly before surgery. This receptor carries the CDR3 CASSPGTVAYEQYF. DNA sequence: TGTGCCAGCAGCCCCGGGACAGTTGCCTACGAGCAGTACTTC.